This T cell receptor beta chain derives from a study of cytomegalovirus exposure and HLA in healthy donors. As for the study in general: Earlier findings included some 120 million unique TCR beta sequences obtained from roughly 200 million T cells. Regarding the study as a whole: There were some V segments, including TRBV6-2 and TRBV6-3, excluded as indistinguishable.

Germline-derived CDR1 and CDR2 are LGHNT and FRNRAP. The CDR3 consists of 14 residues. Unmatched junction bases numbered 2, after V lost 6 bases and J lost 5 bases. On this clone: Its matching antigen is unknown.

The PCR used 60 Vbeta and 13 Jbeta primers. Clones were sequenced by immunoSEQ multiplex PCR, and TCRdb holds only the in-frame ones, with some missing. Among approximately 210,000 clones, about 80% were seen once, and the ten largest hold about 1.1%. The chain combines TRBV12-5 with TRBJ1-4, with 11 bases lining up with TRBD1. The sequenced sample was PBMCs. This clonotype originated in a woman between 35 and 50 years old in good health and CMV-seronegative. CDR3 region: CASGWTGGNEKLFF. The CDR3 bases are TGTGCTAGTGGGTGGACAGGGGGCAATGAAAAACTGTTTTTT.